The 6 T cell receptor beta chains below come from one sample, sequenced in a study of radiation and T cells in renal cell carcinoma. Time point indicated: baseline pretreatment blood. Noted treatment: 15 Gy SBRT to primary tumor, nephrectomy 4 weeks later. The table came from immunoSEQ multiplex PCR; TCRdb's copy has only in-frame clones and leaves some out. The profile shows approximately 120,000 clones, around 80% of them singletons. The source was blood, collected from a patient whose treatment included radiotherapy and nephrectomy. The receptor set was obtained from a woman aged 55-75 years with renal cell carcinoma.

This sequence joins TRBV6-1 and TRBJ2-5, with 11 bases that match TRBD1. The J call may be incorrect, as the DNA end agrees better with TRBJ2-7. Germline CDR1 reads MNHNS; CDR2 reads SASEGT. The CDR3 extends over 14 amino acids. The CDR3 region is CASSVGQGAYEQYF. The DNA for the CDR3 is TGTGCCAGCAGTGTCGGACAGGGGGCTTACGAGCAGTACTTC.

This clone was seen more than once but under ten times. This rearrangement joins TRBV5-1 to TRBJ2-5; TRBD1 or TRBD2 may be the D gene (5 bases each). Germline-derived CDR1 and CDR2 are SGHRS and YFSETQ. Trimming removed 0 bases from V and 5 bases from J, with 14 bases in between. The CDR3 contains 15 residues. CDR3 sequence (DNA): TGCGCCAGCAGCTTGGAGGGACGCGGCTTGGAGACCCAGTACTTC. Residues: CASSLEGRGLETQYF.

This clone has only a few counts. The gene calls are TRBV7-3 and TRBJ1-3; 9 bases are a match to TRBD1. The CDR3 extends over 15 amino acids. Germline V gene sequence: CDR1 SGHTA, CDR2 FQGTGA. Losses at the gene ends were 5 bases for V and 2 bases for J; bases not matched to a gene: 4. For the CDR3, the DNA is TGTGCCAGCAGCGTGACAGGGGGTGCTGGAAACACCATATATTTT. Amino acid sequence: CASSVTGGAGNTIYF. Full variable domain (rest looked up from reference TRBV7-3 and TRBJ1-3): GAGVSQTPSNKVTEKGKYVELRCDPISGHTALYWYRQSLGQGPEFLIYFQGTGAADDSGLPNDRFFAVRPEGSVSTLKIQRTERGDSAVYLCASSVTGGAGNTIYFGEGSWLTVV.

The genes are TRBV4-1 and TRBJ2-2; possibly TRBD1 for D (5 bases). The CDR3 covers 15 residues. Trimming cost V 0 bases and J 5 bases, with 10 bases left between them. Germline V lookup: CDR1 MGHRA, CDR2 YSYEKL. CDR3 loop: CASSQDRARTGELFF. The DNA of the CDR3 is TGCGCCAGCAGCCAAGACAGGGCGAGGACCGGGGAGCTGTTTTTT.

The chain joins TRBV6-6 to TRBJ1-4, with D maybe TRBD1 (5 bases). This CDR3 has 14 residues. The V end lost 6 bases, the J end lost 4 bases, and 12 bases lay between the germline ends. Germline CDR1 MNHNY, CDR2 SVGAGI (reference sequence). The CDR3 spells CASRQDGNNEKLFF. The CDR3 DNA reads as TGTGCCAGCAGACAGGACGGGAATAATGAAAAACTGTTTTTT.

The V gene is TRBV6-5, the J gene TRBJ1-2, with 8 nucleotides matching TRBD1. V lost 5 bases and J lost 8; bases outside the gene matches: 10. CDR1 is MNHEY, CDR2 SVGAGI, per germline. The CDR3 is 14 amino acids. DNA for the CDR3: TGTGCCAGCAGTGCGTGGGGACAGGAGGAAGGCTACACCTTC. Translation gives CASSAWGQEEGYTF.